The rows below give T cell receptor beta chains drawn from one sample of a study of cytomegalovirus exposure and HLA in healthy donors. Sequenced by immunoSEQ multiplex PCR; TCRdb stores in-frame clones only, minus some. Seen here are more than 95,000 clones, 86% observed once, and the top ten hold under 5%. Sequenced sample: PBMCs. Receptors originate from a man between 18 and 35 years old in good health and CMV-seronegative. CDR3s include the opening cysteine and the closing phenylalanine or tryptophan. Each record gives: D gene, clone size, V gene, J gene, CDR3 protein, CDR3 DNA. D genes are given only for firm matches. Where a row states a size, it is once, few, many or the class of an expanded clone; other rows omit it.

TRBD2,-,TRBV7-9,TRBJ2-2,CASTRGLAGHTGELFF,TGTGCCAGCACCCGGGGACTAGCGGGCCACACCGGGGAGCTGTTTTTT
-,-,TRBV5-8,TRBJ1-3,CASSPKRGFSGNTIYF,TGTGCCAGCAGCCCGAAACGGGGGTTCTCTGGAAACACCATATATTTT
-,-,TRBV6-1,TRBJ1-2,CASSEMGQDYGYTF,TGTGCCAGCAGTGAGATGGGTCAGGACTATGGCTACACCTTC
TRBD2,-,TRBV19,TRBJ2-7,CASSIDLGGGPYEQYF,TGTGCCAGTAGTATAGATCTGGGCGGGGGACCCTACGAGCAGTACTTC
-,-,TRBV6-5,TRBJ2-5,CASRSPGKQETQYF,TGTGCCAGCAGGTCCCCAGGAAAGCAAGAGACCCAGTACTTC
-,-,TRBV5-4,TRBJ2-1,CASSPEANYNEQFF,TGTGCCAGCAGTCCGGAGGCAAACTACAATGAGCAGTTCTTC
-,-,TRBV15,TRBJ1-4,CATSRDSRRRNEKLFF,TGTGCCACCAGCAGAGATAGTCGAAGGAGAAATGAAAAACTGTTTTTT
-,-,TRBV19,TRBJ1-4,CASSMSPGINEKLFF,TGTGCCAGTAGTATGTCCCCGGGGATTAATGAAAAACTGTTTTTT
-,once,TRBV2,TRBJ2-3,CASRTELSTDTQYF,TGTGCCAGCAGGACAGAGCTAAGCACAGATACGCAGTATTTT
TRBD2,-,TRBV28,TRBJ2-1,CASSPGGTNSYNEQFF,TGTGCCAGCAGTCCGGGGGGGACGAACTCCTACAATGAGCAGTTCTTC
-,-,TRBV27,TRBJ2-7,CASSPLRQSVASEQYF,TGTGCCAGCAGTCCCCTCAGACAGTCTGTGGCAAGCGAGCAGTACTTC
-,-,TRBV5-1,TRBJ2-2,CASSLNNPTGELFF,TGCGCCAGCAGCTTGAACAATCCCACCGGGGAGCTGTTTTTT
-,-,TRBV23-1,TRBJ2-6,CASSQSSGSGANVLTF,TGCGCCAGCAGTCAATCTTCGGGTTCTGGGGCCAACGTCCTGACTTTC
-,-,TRBV7-2,TRBJ2-7,CASSLVPRSGEQYF,TGTGCCAGCAGCTTAGTACCCAGATCGGGAGAGCAGTACTTC
-,-,TRBV7-6,TRBJ1-1,CASSPSIGGDTEAFF,TGTGCCAGCAGCCCCTCTATAGGGGGGGACACTGAAGCTTTCTTT
TRBD1,-,TRBV15,TRBJ1-2,CATSRGPTGGLVGYTF,TGTGCCACCAGCAGAGGCCCCACAGGGGGCCTTGTGGGCTACACCTTC
-,-,TRBV12-5,TRBJ2-1,CASGSGQGKYNEQFF,TGTGCTAGTGGTTCCGGCCAGGGGAAATACAATGAGCAGTTCTTC
TRBD2,-,TRBV27,TRBJ2-1,CASSYRTSWDEQFF,TGTGCCAGCAGTTACAGGACTAGTTGGGATGAGCAGTTCTTC
TRBD1,-,TRBV7-2,TRBJ1-2,CASSRDRGYGYTF,TGTGCCAGCAGCCGGGACAGGGGCTATGGCTACACCTTC
TRBD2,-,TRBV6-5,TRBJ2-7,CASSLDPTSRYEQYF,TGTGCCAGCAGTCTAGACCCGACTAGCCGTTACGAGCAGTACTTC
-,-,TRBV30,TRBJ1-5,CAWSVRMGGNQPQHF,TGTGCCTGGAGTGTACGTATGGGCGGCAATCAGCCCCAGCATTTT
TRBD1,-,TRBV14,TRBJ2-7,CASSRGQGVYEQYF,TGTGCCAGCAGCCGGGGACAGGGGGTCTACGAGCAGTACTTC
TRBD1,-,TRBV7-2,TRBJ2-3,CASSRDRGLGDTQYF,TGTGCCAGCAGCCGGGACAGGGGGCTTGGAGATACGCAGTATTTT
-,-,TRBV30,TRBJ1-2,CAWSPGGGGYTF,TGTGCCTGGAGTCCCGGGGGGGGAGGCTACACCTTC
TRBD1,once,TRBV12-5,TRBJ2-2,CASGFVTGGTGELFF,TGTGCTAGTGGTTTTGTGACAGGGGGCACCGGGGAGCTGTTTTTT
-,-,TRBV10-3,TRBJ1-6,CAISESVDSLSPLHF,TGTGCCATCAGTGAGTCGGTGGACAGTTTGTCACCCCTCCACTTT
TRBD2,-,TRBV27,TRBJ2-1,CASSSWDAGGSLHNEQFF,TGTGCCAGCAGTTCTTGGGACGCGGGAGGGTCTCTGCACAATGAGCAGTTCTTC
TRBD2,-,TRBV5-6,TRBJ2-3,CASSPYVAGGPEDTQYF,TGTGCCAGCAGCCCATACGTGGCGGGGGGCCCCGAGGATACGCAGTATTTT
TRBD1,-,TRBV6-6,TRBJ1-1,CASSLTGVNTEAFF,TGTGCCAGCAGTTTGACAGGGGTGAACACTGAAGCTTTCTTT
-,-,TRBV16,TRBJ2-7,CASSPRDEQYF,TGTGCCAGCAGCCCCCGGGACGAGCAGTACTTC
TRBD1,once,TRBV9,TRBJ2-5,CASSEAGTGSLETQYF,TGTGCCAGCAGCGAAGCCGGGACAGGGTCCTTGGAGACCCAGTACTTC
TRBD1,-,TRBV28,TRBJ2-2,CASSRGQGHTGELFF,TGTGCCAGCAGTCGGGGACAGGGGCACACCGGGGAGCTGTTTTTT
TRBD1,-,TRBV27,TRBJ1-1,CASRGTANTEAFF,TGTGCCAGCCGAGGGACAGCGAACACTGAAGCTTTCTTT
-,-,TRBV10-1,TRBJ2-7,CASSGRDFSYEQYF,TGCGCCAGCAGTGGCCGGGACTTTTCCTACGAGCAGTACTTC
-,-,TRBV7-9,TRBJ1-4,CASSLNTGSRLGEKLFF,TGTGCCAGCAGCTTAAACACAGGCTCCAGGCTAGGTGAAAAACTGTTTTTT
-,-,TRBV9,TRBJ2-5,CASSVGPGETQYF,TGTGCCAGCAGCGTAGGCCCTGGCGAGACCCAGTACTTC
TRBD1,-,TRBV7-9,TRBJ1-2,CASSSGQGVNYGYTF,TGTGCCAGCAGCTCGGGACAGGGGGTGAACTATGGCTACACCTTC
-,-,TRBV11-2,TRBJ2-3,CLRVESITDTQYF,TGTCTGAGGGTCGAATCCATCACAGATACGCAGTATTTT
-,-,TRBV4-1,TRBJ1-2,CASSQGGGLYGYTF,TGCGCCAGCAGCCAAGGCGGGGGACTCTATGGCTACACCTTC
-,-,TRBV27,TRBJ1-2,CASSLLGGGRYGYTF,TGTGCCAGCAGTTTATTAGGCGGTGGAAGATATGGCTACACCTTC